The rows below give T cell receptor beta chains drawn from one sample of a study of cytomegalovirus exposure and HLA in healthy donors. Method: immunoSEQ multiplex PCR; TCRdb's copy keeps in-frame clones and lacks some. The sample contains roughly 240,000 clones, about 86% of which appear only once. Sequences were obtained from PBMCs. Receptors originate from a young man in good health and CMV-seronegative. CDR3s include the opening cysteine and the closing phenylalanine or tryptophan.

TRBV28	17	TRBJ1-1	CASSLVQITLMNTEAFF
TRBV10-2	17	TRBJ2-3	CASSDPLLAGATDTQYF
TRBV7-9	15	TRBJ2-7	CASSLAWDRANEQYF
TRBV5-1	14	TRBJ1-2	CASSASPGQIGYTF
TRBV2	12	TRBJ1-1	CASSGLNTEAFF
TRBV7-2	14	TRBJ2-2	CASSWTGMTGELFF
TRBV7-9	17	TRBJ2-3	CASSLAGLAGGLDTQYF
TRBV13	13	TRBJ2-7	CASAAGQGRRQYF
TRBV6-1	13	TRBJ1-5	CASGGGLNQPQHF
TRBV28	14	TRBJ1-6	CASTLSGHSLALHF
TRBV2	14	TRBJ1-1	CASSEGRGYTEAFF
TRBV28	15	TRBJ2-7	CASSLGRGSLYEQYF
TRBV7-3	14	TRBJ2-2	CASSPGGSTGELFF
TRBV7-6	15	TRBJ1-6	CASSLAGTEGSPLHF
TRBV27	16	TRBJ2-3	CASSPILAGEPDTQYF
TRBV10-3	14	TRBJ1-6	CAISRGQDSSPLHF
TRBV13	12	TRBJ2-7	CASSSSSYEQYF
TRBV5-6	15	TRBJ1-5	CASSLQGASNQPQHF
TRBV10-3	17	TRBJ2-2	CAISESPTSSNTGELFF
TRBV7-8	16	TRBJ1-5	CASSSRGGAIDQPQHF
TRBV28	13	TRBJ1-2	CASSLGTVDGYTF
TRBV7-8	13	TRBJ2-7	CASASGTSYEQYF
TRBV7-9	15	TRBJ2-7	CASSTDRERAEEQYF
TRBV15	19	TRBJ2-2	CATSSIDRVFSPNTGELFF
TRBV6-6	13	TRBJ2-3	CAGGQGFTDTQYF
TRBV15	14	TRBJ2-1	CATSRGEGTHEQFF
TRBV27	15	TRBJ1-6	CASSLGAGLNSPLHF
TRBV30	14	TRBJ2-2	CAWARGGNTGELFF
TRBV12-5	13	TRBJ1-1	CASGLGGQGIAFF
TRBV27	17	TRBJ1-5	CASSPSDRVVGNQPQHF
TRBV28	15	TRBJ2-3	CASSLGTSGGDTQYF
TRBV6-6	14	TRBJ1-2	CASSLRDRGRGYTF
TRBV7-3	13	TRBJ1-6	CASSSGTGSPLHF
TRBV7-9	16	TRBJ2-5	CASSPSDSFYKETQYF
TRBV7-9	16	TRBJ2-1	CASSFQPGQGENEQFF
TRBV6-5	12	TRBJ1-2	CASRSGFYGYTF
TRBV28	15	TRBJ2-7	CASSVTWGQRYEQYF
TRBV15	17	TRBJ2-1	CATSRDPQGRRYNEQFF
TRBV7-2	13	TRBJ2-5	CASSLIAGETQYF
TRBV14	13	TRBJ1-4	CASSQVASEKLFF
TRBV7-6	16	TRBJ2-7	CASSLYSQGSSYEQYF
TRBV4-3	17	TRBJ1-6	CASSQERGDRWNSPLHF